This T cell receptor (beta chain) emerged from a study of blood T cell repertoires in COVID-19. Whole-study context: Sample material is recorded as cDNA or gDNA derived from T cells, B-cell-depleted T cells, or PBMCs.

The germline gives CDR1 SGHAT, CDR2 FQNNGV. Trimming took 4 bases from V and 2 from J, leaving 8 bases between them. The CDR3 loop spans 13 amino acids. Method: immunoSEQ multiplex PCR; TCRdb's copy keeps in-frame clones and lacks some. The sample lists over 45,000 clones; around 80% were seen once. A few counts support this clone. Source material: peripheral blood. The chain uses TRBV11-2 and TRBJ1-2; D unclear. This sequence was found in a woman older than 75 with acute or convalescent COVID-19. CDR3: CASSSEFNYGYTF. CDR3 DNA sequence: TGTGCCAGCAGCTCCGAGTTCAACTATGGCTACACCTTC.